The clone carrying this T cell receptor (beta chain) was seen just once. Per the original methods: Amplified reference gene primers provided the basis for estimating nucleated cell counts. The data were produced by immunoSEQ multiplex PCR, yet TCRdb's version contains in-frame clones alone and is incomplete. V and J calls and clone size are given by that table; D and trimming were obtained from the DNA. The sample has about 220,000 clones; over 70% are singletons. The data were taken from a study of blood T cell repertoires in COVID-19. Study in general: Specimens from acute and convalescent COVID-19 originated in the United States, Italy and Spain. From T cells, B-cell-depleted T cells, or PBMCs came the material, which was cDNA or gDNA.

The source material was peripheral blood. The clonotype originates from a woman between 45 and 60 years old with acute or convalescent COVID-19.

The DNA for the CDR3 is TGTGCCAGCAGTTTAGTTCGGACAGGGGTAAATCAGCCCCAGCATTTT. It is translated as CASSLVRTGVNQPQHF. This chain links TRBV27 with TRBJ1-5; 9 bases align to TRBD1. Germline V gene data show CDR1 as MNHEY and CDR2 as SMNVEV (reference sequence). Trimming at V came to 2 bases and at J to 4 bases, leaving 6 bases not matched to a gene. This CDR3 is built from 16 residues.